What follows are 25 T cell receptor beta chains derived from one specimen sequenced in a study of CD8 T cells in ankylosing spondylitis. TCRdb reprocessed the 5' RACE reads via MiXCR and lists one record per CDR3 protein. Among around 91,000 distinct CDR3 sequences listed, roughly 8.5% were seen once. These receptors have no identified antigens. Findings and caveats of the study: A motif in TCR beta, a set of about 8 highly homologous variants, appeared characteristic of ankylosing spondylitis blood.

The sequenced sample consisted of blood, either unsorted or a sorted T cell fraction (not recorded which). These receptors were obtained from a male donor with ankylosing spondylitis.

The chain has TRBV7-9 and TRBJ2-7; possible D gene TRBD2, 7 bases. CDR1 and CDR2 (germline): SEHNR, FQNEAQ (reference sequence). The ends were cut back, 4 bases at V and 3 bases at J, with 16 bases in the middle. This CDR3 contains 15 residues. The chain's CDR3 is CASSSKGGALYEQYV. CDR3 nucleotides: TGTGCCAGCAGCTCAAAGGGGGGGGCCCTCTACGAGCAGTACGTC.

The CDR3 region is CASSASLTAPLHF. In DNA, the CDR3 is TGTGCCAGCAGTGCCTCATTGACCGCACCCCTCCACTTT. The J gene is TRBJ1-6, the V gene TRBV12-3 or TRBV12-4; D unclear. This CDR3 is built from 13 residues. V was cut by 5 bases and J by 11 bases, with 13 bases left in between.

This clonotype was seen more than once but under ten times. This rearrangement joins TRBV28 to TRBJ2-7; D is unclear. Trimming cost V 5 bases and J 1 base, with 9 bases left between them. The CDR3 sequence is 13 residues long. CDR1 and CDR2 from the germline V gene are MDHEN and SYDVKM. CDR3 sequence (DNA): TGTGCCAGCAGTGGGATATTTTCCTACGAGCAGTACTTC. Amino acid sequence: CASSGIFSYEQYF.

The table lists this clonotype with many counts. The J gene is TRBJ2-5, the V gene TRBV25-1; no definite D call. The germline V gene encodes CDR1 MGHDK and CDR2 SYGVNS. Trimming stripped 7 bases from V and 2 bases from J, with 8 bases between. The CDR3 is made up of 12 amino acids. The CDR3 nucleotides read TGTGCCAGCACTCCAGGTCAAGAGACCCAGTACTTC. Its translation: CASTPGQETQYF.

At least ten counts were recorded for this clonotype. The chain joins TRBV7-9 to TRBJ1-2; no clear D gene. V was pared by 3 bases and J by 4 bases, with 9 bases between. Germline V gene data show CDR1 as SEHNR and CDR2 as FQNEAQ (reference sequence). This CDR3 has 13 amino acids. In DNA, the CDR3 is TGTGCCAGCAGCTTCGGGCAGGCCTATGGCTACACCTTC. Translating it yields CASSFGQAYGYTF.

This clonotype occurred many times. The chain employs TRBV29-1 and TRBJ1-3; 7 nucleotides line up with TRBD1. The CDR3 has 15 residues. V lost 1 base and J lost 0; bases outside the gene matches: 3. The germline gives CDR1 SQVTM, CDR2 ANQGSEA. The CDR3 DNA follows: TGCAGCGTTGAAGTCGGGACAGACTCTGGAAACACCATATATTTT. The encoded protein is CSVEVGTDSGNTIYF.

This clonotype was seen many times. The V call is TRBV5-1, the J call TRBJ1-3, with D hard to call. This CDR3 contains 14 residues. The germline CDR1 and CDR2 sequences are SGHRS and YFSETQ. Trimming cost V 7 bases and J 0 bases, with 11 bases left between them. The CDR3 DNA is TGCGCCAGCGCGGGAGTCCCCTCTGGAAACACCATATATTTT. This encodes CASAGVPSGNTIYF.

This clonotype was counted many times. V usage is TRBV5-1 and J usage is TRBJ2-7, with D perhaps matching TRBD2 (5 bases). V was trimmed by 6 bases and J by 4 bases, leaving 14 bases between them. The CDR3 sequence is 13 residues long. Germline CDR1 SGHRS, CDR2 YFSETQ. The CDR3 here is CASTWGAGYEQYF. The CDR3 DNA sequence: TGCGCCAGCACCTGGGGAGCCGGATACGAGCAGTACTTC.

This clonotype occurred many times. The chain has TRBV3-1 and TRBJ2-1, with D unresolved. CDR1 and CDR2 from the germline V gene are LGHDT and YNNKEL (reference sequence). Deletions cut 3 bases from V and 8 bases from J, with 14 bases between. CDR3 length equals 14 residues. The CDR3 spells CASSHRLSVHEQFF. CDR3 nucleotides: TGTGCCAGCAGCCACAGACTTTCTGTACATGAGCAGTTCTTC.

This clonotype has at least ten counts. The chain employs TRBV11-3 and TRBJ2-2, with a possible D match to TRBD2 (6 bases). Trimming took 5 bases from V and 3 from J, leaving 10 bases between them. The germline V gene has CDR1 SGHNT and CDR2 YENEEA. CDR3 length equals 14 residues. The chain's CDR3 is CASSVGGHTGELFF. CDR3 coding DNA: TGTGCCAGCAGCGTAGGAGGGCACACCGGGGAGCTGTTTTTT. The full variable domain, completed using reference TRBV11-3 and TRBJ2-2, is EAGVVQSPRYKIIEKKQPVAFWCNPISGHNTLYWYLQNLGQGPELLIRYENEEAVDDSQLPKDRFSAERLKGVDSTLKIQPAELGDSAVYLCASSVGGHTGELFFGEGSRLTVL.

At least ten counts were recorded for this clonotype. V and J are TRBV20-1 and TRBJ1-3, with 8 nucleotides matching TRBD1. The CDR3 has 15 residues. Germline V lookup: CDR1 DFQATT, CDR2 SNEGSKA (reference sequence). The V segment lost 7 bases and the J segment 0 bases; nucleotides outside the gene matches: 8. CDR3 loop: CSVLGQALSGNTIYF. In DNA form, the CDR3 reads TGCAGTGTACTGGGACAGGCTCTCTCTGGAAACACCATATATTTT.

The rearrangement joins TRBV27 to TRBJ1-1; TRBD1 might be the D (6 bases). The CDR3 has 15 residues. Germline values: CDR1 MNHEY, CDR2 SMNVEV (reference sequence). V lost 6 bases, J lost 0 bases, and 14 bases lay in between. The CDR3 loop is CASRDQGTMNTEAFF. The DNA of the CDR3 is TGTGCCAGCAGAGATCAGGGGACCATGAACACTGAAGCTTTCTTT.

The table lists this clonotype with many counts. This chain connects TRBV20-1 to TRBJ2-3; D not resolved. CDR3 length: 13 residues. Trimming left V 6 bases short and J 2 bases short, with 12 bases between. Germline lookup yields CDR1 DFQATT and CDR2 SNEGSKA (reference sequence). The CDR3, as DNA: TGCAGTGCCCCAGAAGGGTCCACAGATACGCAGTATTTT. Amino acid sequence: CSAPEGSTDTQYF.

V and J are TRBV9 and TRBJ1-1; tentatively, D is TRBD1 (6 bases). Germline V gives CDR1 SGDLS, CDR2 YYNGEE. V gave up 3 bases and J gave up 2 bases, with 14 bases separating them. The CDR3 covers 15 residues. The CDR3 here is CASSEQTGSNTEAFF. Written as DNA, the CDR3 is TGTGCCAGCAGCGAACAGACAGGTTCCAACACTGAAGCTTTCTTT.

In this sample, this clonotype turned up many times. This CDR3 is CASSLPGSTEAFF. DNA for the CDR3: TGCGCCAGCAGCTTGCCCGGGAGCACTGAAGCTTTCTTT. The chain combines TRBV5-1 with TRBJ1-1, with D hard to call. Between the trimmed V and J ends, which lost 1 base and 4 bases, there was a span of 8 bases. Germline CDR1 and CDR2: SGHRS and YFSETQ. The CDR3 sequence is 13 residues long.

Ten or more counts support this clonotype. The V call is TRBV5-1, the J call TRBJ1-4; D not certain. Germline CDR1 is SGHRS and CDR2 is YFSETQ. This CDR3 comprises 13 residues. Between the trimmed V and J ends, which lost 3 bases and 4 bases, there was a span of 7 bases. The CDR3 coding sequence is TGCGCCAGCAGCTACTCGATTAATGAAAAACTGTTTTTT. Translation gives CASSYSINEKLFF.

V and J are TRBV7-9 and TRBJ2-1; D gene uncertain. This CDR3 has 12 amino acids. Germline V gene data show CDR1 as SEHNR and CDR2 as FQNEAQ (reference sequence). With 3 bases removed from V and 10 bases from J, the gap between germline ends came to 10 bases. The CDR3 spells CASSLGSWEQFF. CDR3 DNA sequence: TGTGCCAGCAGCTTGGGTTCTTGGGAGCAGTTCTTC.

The table lists this clonotype with many counts. The chain is built from TRBV29-1 and TRBJ2-1; D is ambiguous. This CDR3 is 12 amino acids long. V dropped 3 bases and J dropped 4 bases, with 7 bases sitting between them. The germline CDR1 and CDR2 sequences are SQVTM and ANQGSEA. CDR3 residues: CSVESRYNEQFF. For the CDR3, the DNA is TGCAGCGTTGAGTCAAGATACAATGAGCAGTTCTTC.

This chain connects TRBV7-2 to TRBJ2-2; D gene uncertain. Germline values: CDR1 SGHTA, CDR2 FQGNSA. CDR3 length equals 14 residues. The V end lost 5 bases, the J end lost 7 bases, and 14 bases lay between the germline ends. CDR3 nucleotide sequence: TGTGCCAGCAGCCCCCGGACCCGGATCGGGGAGCTGTTTTTT. It specifies CASSPRTRIGELFF.

This clonotype was counted between two and nine times. V is TRBV28 and J is TRBJ2-3; D ambiguous. The V gene lost 5 bases and the J gene lost 6 bases, with 12 bases spanning the gap. This CDR3 is 13 amino acids long. Germline CDR1 reads MDHEN; CDR2 reads SYDVKM. As DNA, the CDR3 is TGTGCCAGCAGTATAGACCCCTTGGATACGCAGTATTTT. This encodes CASSIDPLDTQYF. Variable domain in full (rest from reference TRBV28 and TRBJ2-3): DVKVTQSSRYLVKRTGEKVFLECVQDMDHENMFWYRQDPGLGLRLIYFSYDVKMKEKGDIPEGYSVSREKKERFSLILESASTNQTSMYLCASSIDPLDTQYFGPGTRLTVL.

The rearrangement joins TRBV9 to TRBJ2-1; 8 positions agree with TRBD2. Germline CDR1 reads SGDLS; CDR2 reads YYNGEE. Losses at the gene ends were 4 bases for V and 0 bases for J; bases not matched to a gene: 9. The CDR3 spans 17 residues. Here the CDR3 DNA reads TGTGCCAGCAGCCTTACCCGGGGGACTAGCTCCTACAATGAGCAGTTCTTC. Protein sequence: CASSLTRGTSSYNEQFF.

With regard to this clonotype: One base away lies a much larger clone, so this may be a sequencing read error. V gene TRBV12-3 or TRBV12-4 combines with J gene TRBJ2-1; 11 bases are shared with TRBD2. CDR3 length equals 14 residues. V trimming: 4 bases; J trimming: 10 bases; junction bases outside the gene matches: 6. Here the CDR3 DNA reads TGTGCCAGCAGTTCGGGGACTAGCGGAGGCGAGCAGTTCTTC. It translates to CASSSGTSGGEQFF.

This clonotype has only a few counts. The chain combines TRBV20-1 with TRBJ2-1, with TRBD2 matching 7 bases. CDR1 is DFQATT and CDR2 is SNEGSKA in the germline V gene (reference sequence). CDR3 length: 15 amino acids. V was clipped by 0 bases and J by 10 bases; unmatched bases: 12. The CDR3, as DNA: TGCAGTGCTAGAGATGCGATAGCGGGTACAAACGAGCAGTTCTTC. The encoded protein is CSARDAIAGTNEQFF.

In this sample, this clonotype turned up many times. V usage is TRBV11-2 and J usage is TRBJ2-2; 7 bases map to TRBD2. In germline, CDR1 is SGHAT, CDR2 FQNNGV. The CDR3 consists of 15 residues. The V and J ends lost 1 base and 5 bases, in that order; junction bases with no gene match: 4. This CDR3 reads CASSLVGSGTGELFF. The CDR3 DNA reads TGTGCCAGCAGCTTAGTCGGTAGCGGGACCGGGGAGCTGTTTTTT. The full variable domain, completed using reference TRBV11-2 and TRBJ2-2, is EAGVAQSPRYKIIEKRQSVAFWCNPISGHATLYWYQQILGQGPKLLIQFQNNGVVDDSQLPKDRFSAERLKGVDSTLKIQPAKLEDSAVYLCASSLVGSGTGELFFGEGSRLTVL.

This clonotype was detected only a few times. The rearrangement uses TRBV5-6 and TRBJ1-1, with D possibly TRBD1 on 5 matching bases. CDR1 is SGHDT, CDR2 YYEEEE, per germline. This CDR3 is built from 15 residues. V lost 0 bases and J 4 bases, leaving 13 bases between the germline ends. The CDR3 DNA follows: TGTGCCAGCAGCTTGGGGGCGGGGCGGATCACTGAAGCTTTCTTT. Encoded protein: CASSLGAGRITEAFF.